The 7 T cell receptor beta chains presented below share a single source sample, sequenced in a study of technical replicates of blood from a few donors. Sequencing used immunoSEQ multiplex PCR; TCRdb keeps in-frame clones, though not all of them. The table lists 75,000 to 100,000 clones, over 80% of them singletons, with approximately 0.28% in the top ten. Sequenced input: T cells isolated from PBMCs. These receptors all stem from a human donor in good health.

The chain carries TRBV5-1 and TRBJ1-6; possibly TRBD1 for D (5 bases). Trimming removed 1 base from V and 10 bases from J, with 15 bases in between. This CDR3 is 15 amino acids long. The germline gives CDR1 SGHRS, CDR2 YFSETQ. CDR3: CASSLSAGIGSPLHF. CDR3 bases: TGCGCCAGCAGCTTGTCGGCAGGGATAGGATCACCCCTCCACTTT.

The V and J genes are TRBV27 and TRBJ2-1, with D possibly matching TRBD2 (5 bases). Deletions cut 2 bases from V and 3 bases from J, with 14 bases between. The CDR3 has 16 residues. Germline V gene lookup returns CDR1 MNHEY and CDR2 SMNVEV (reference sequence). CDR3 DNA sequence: TGTGCCAGCAGTTTAGGCGGGCCAAAGTTCTACAATGAGCAGTTCTTC. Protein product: CASSLGGPKFYNEQFF.

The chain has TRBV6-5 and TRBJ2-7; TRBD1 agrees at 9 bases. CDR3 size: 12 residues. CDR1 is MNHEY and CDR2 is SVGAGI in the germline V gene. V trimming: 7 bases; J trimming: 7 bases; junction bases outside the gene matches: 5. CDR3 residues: CASTSDRGEQYF. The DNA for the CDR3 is TGTGCCAGCACATCGGACAGGGGAGAGCAGTACTTC.

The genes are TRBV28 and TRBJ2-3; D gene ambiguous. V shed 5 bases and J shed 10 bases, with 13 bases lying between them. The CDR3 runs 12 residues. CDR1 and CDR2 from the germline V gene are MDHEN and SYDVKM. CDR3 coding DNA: TGTGCCAGCAGTCTCCCACTCGGGTCGCAGTATTTT. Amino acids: CASSLPLGSQYF.

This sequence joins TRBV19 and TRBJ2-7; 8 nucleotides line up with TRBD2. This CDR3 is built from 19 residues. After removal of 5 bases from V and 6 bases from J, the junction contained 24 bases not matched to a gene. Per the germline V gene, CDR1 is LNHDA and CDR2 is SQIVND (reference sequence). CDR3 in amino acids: CASSPPARAGRGRSIEQYF. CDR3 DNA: TGTGCCAGTAGTCCCCCAGCTCGGGCCGGGAGGGGCCGGTCTATCGAGCAGTACTTC.

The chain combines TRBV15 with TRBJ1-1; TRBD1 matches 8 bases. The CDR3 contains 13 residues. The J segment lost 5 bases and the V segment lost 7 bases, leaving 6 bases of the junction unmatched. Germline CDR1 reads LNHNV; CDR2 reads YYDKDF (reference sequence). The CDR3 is CATMAGGETEAFF. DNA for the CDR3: TGTGCCACCATGGCAGGGGGCGAGACTGAAGCTTTCTTT.

The CDR3 reads CASSPSVGSNQPQHF. DNA of the CDR3: TGCGCCAGCAGCCCAAGCGTAGGTAGCAATCAGCCCCAGCATTTT. The chain carries TRBV4-1 and TRBJ1-5; D is unclear. Trimming cost V 4 bases and J 0 bases, with 10 bases left between them. CDR1 is MGHRA and CDR2 is YSYEKL in the germline V gene. The CDR3 length is 15 residues.